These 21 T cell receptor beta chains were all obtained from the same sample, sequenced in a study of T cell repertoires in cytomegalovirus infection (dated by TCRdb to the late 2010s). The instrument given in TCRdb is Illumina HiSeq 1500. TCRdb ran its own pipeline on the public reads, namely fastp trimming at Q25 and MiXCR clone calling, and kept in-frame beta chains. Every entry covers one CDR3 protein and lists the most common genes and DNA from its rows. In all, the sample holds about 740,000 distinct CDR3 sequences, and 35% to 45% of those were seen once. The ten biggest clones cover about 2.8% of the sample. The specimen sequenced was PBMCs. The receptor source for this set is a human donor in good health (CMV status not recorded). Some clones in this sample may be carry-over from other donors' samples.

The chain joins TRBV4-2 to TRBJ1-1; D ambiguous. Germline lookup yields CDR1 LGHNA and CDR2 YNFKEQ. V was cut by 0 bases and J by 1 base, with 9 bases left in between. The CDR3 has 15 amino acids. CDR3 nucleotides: TGTGCCAGCAGCCAAGAACTGGCAGCGAACACTGAAGCTTTCTTT. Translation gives CASSQELAANTEAFF.

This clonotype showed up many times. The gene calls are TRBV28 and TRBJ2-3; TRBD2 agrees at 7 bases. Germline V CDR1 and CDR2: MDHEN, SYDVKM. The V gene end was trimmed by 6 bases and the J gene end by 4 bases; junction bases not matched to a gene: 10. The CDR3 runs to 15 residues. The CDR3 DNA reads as TGTGCCAGCAGCCGGGCGGGAGATATGGCAGATACGCAGTATTTT. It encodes CASSRAGDMADTQYF.

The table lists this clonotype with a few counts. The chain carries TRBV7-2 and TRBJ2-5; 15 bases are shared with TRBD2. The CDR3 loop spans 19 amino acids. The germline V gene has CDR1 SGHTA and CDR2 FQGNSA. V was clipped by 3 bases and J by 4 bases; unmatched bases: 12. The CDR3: CASSLRGQGLAGGPETQYF. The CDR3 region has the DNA TGTGCCAGCAGCTTGAGGGGCCAAGGACTAGCGGGAGGGCCAGAGACCCAGTACTTC.

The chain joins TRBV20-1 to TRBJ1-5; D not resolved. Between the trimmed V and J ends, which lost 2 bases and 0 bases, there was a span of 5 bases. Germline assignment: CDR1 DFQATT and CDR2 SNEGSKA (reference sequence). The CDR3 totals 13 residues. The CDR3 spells CSARRSSNQPQHF. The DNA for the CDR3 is TGCAGTGCTAGACGGAGTAGCAATCAGCCCCAGCATTTT.

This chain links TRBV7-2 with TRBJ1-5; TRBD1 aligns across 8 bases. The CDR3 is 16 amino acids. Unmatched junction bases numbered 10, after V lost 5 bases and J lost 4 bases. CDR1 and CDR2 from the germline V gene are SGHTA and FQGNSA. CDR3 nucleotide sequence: TGTGCCAGCAGCATTAGTTTGGACAGGGTAAATCAGCCCCAGCATTTT. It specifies CASSISLDRVNQPQHF.

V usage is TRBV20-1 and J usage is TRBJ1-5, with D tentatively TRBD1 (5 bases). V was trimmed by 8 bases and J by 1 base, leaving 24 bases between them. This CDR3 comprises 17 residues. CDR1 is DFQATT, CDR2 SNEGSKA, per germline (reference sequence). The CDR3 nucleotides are TGCAGTTCCTCTAACGACAGAGGGGAATCAAGCAATCAGCCCCAGCATTTT. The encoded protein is CSSSNDRGESSNQPQHF.

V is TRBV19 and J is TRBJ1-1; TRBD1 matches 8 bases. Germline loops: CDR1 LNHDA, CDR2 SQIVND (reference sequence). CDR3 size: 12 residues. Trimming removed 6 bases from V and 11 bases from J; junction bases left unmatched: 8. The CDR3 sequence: CASRTGAGEAFF. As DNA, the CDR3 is TGTGCCAGTAGGACAGGGGCGGGAGAGGCTTTCTTT.

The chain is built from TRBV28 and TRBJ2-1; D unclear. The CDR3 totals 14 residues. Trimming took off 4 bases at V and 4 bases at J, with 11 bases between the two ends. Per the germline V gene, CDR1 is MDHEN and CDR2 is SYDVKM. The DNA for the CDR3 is TGTGCCAGCAGTTGGCTAGTTCGGTACAATGAGCAGTTCTTC. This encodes CASSWLVRYNEQFF.

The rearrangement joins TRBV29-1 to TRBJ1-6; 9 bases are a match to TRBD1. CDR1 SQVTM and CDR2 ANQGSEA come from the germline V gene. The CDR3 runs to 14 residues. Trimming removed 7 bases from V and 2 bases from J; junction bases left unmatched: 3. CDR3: CSAWTGAYNSPLHF. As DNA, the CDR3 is TGCAGCGCTTGGACAGGGGCCTATAATTCACCCCTCCACTTT.

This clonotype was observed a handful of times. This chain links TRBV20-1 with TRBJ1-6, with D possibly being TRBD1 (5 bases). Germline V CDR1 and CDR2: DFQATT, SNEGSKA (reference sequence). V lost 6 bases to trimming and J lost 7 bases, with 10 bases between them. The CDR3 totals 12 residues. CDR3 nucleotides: TGCAGTGCAGGACGGACAAATTCACCCCTCCACTTT. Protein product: CSAGRTNSPLHF.

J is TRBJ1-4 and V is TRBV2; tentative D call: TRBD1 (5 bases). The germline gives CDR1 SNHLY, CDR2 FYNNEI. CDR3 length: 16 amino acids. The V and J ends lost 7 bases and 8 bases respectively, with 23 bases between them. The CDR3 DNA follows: TGTGCCAGCACGGGCAGCCGGGGCTGGCGAGAAGAAAAACTGTTTTTT. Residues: CASTGSRGWREEKLFF.

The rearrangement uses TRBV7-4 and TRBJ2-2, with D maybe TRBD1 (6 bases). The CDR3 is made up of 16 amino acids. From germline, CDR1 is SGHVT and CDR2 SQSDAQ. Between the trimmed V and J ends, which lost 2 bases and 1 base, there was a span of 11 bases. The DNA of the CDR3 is TGTGCCAGCAGCTTATTCCAGGGGCTGAACACCGGGGAGCTGTTTTTT. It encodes CASSLFQGLNTGELFF.

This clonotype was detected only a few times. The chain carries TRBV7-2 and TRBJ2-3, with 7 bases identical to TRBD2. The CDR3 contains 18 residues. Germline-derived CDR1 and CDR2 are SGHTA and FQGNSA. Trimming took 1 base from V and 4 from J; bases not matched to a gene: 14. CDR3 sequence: CASSLVESGERDADTQYF. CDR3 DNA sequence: TGTGCCAGCAGCTTAGTAGAATCGGGGGAGCGGGATGCAGATACGCAGTATTTT.

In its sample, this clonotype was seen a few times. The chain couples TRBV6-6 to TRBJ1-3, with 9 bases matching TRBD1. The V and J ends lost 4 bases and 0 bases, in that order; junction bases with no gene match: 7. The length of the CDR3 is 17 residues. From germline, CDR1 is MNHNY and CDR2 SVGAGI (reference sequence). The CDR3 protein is CASSSGQGSSSGNTIYF. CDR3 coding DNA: TGTGCCAGCAGTTCCGGACAGGGGTCGAGCTCTGGAAACACCATATATTTT.

CDR3 sequence (DNA): TGCGCCAGCAGCCAAGAGCAGTACTTTACAACTGAAGCTTTCTTT. This encodes CASSQEQYFTTEAFF. The rearrangement joins TRBV4-1 to TRBJ1-1; D not resolved. Trimming pared 0 bases from V and 5 bases from J, leaving 13 bases between. The CDR3 sequence is 15 residues long. Germline CDR1 and CDR2: MGHRA and YSYEKL.

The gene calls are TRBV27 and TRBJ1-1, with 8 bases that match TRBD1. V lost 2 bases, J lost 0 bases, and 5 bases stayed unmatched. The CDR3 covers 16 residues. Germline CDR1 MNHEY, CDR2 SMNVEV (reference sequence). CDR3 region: CASSLKGTGLNTEAFF. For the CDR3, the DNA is TGTGCCAGCAGTTTAAAGGGGACAGGTTTGAACACTGAAGCTTTCTTT.

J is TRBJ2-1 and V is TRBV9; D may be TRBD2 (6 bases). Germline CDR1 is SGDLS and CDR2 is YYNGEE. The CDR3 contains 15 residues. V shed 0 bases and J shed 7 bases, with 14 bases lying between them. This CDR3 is CASSVGGGWANEQFF. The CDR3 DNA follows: TGTGCCAGCAGCGTAGGAGGAGGGTGGGCAAATGAGCAGTTCTTC.

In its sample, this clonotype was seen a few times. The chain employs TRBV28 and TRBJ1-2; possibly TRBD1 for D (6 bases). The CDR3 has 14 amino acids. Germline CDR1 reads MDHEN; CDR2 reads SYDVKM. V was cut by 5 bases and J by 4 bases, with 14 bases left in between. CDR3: CASSGDTSGYGYTF. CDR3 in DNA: TGTGCCAGCAGTGGGGACACCTCTGGCTATGGCTACACCTTC.

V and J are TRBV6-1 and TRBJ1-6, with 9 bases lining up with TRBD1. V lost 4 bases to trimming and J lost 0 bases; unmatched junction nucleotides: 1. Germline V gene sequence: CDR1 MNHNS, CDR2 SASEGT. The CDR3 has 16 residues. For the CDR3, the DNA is TGTGCCAGCAGTGTGGACAGGGGCTCCTATAATTCACCCCTCCACTTT. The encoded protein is CASSVDRGSYNSPLHF.

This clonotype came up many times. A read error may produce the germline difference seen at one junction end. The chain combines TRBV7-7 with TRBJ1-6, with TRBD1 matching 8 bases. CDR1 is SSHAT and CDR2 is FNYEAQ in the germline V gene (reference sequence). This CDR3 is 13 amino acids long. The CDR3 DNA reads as TGTGCTAGCAGCCAGGACAGGGCTTCGCCCCTCCACTTT. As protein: CASSQDRASPLHF.

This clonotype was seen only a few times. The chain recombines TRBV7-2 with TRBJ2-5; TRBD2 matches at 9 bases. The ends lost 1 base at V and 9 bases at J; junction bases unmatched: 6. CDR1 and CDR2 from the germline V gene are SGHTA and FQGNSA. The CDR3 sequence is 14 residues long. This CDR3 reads CASSLVPSGDPQYF. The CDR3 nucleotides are TGTGCCAGCAGCTTAGTCCCTAGCGGGGACCCCCAGTACTTC.